Listed below are T cell receptor beta chains from one sample, sequenced in a study of tumor-infiltrating lymphocytes in primary liver carcinoma. TCRdb recomputed calls from the multiplex PCR reads with MiXCR, one row per CDR3 protein. The table has some 110,000 distinct CDR3 sequences, around 60% seen once. The sequenced sample consisted of liver tumor tissue from sampling region 3. The origin of the receptors is a woman aged 55-70 years with primary liver carcinoma and hepatitis B virus infection. The CDR3 runs from the conserved cysteine through the conserved F or W. The order of the fields is V gene, J gene, CDR3 protein.

>TRBV29-1|TRBJ2-5
CSVDPGGSKETQYF
>TRBV12-3/TRBV12-4|TRBJ2-7
CASSLAAGSYEQRF
>TRBV5-6|TRBJ2-1
CASSSRTGGSEQFF
>TRBV29-1|TRBJ2-7
CIVGGGSYEQYF
>TRBV6-1|TRBJ1-2
CASRLQGEARGYTF
>TRBV7-9|TRBJ1-3
CASSNLFGSGDSGNTIYF
>TRBV11-2|TRBJ1-3
CASSLGGSSGNTIYF
>TRBV28|TRBJ2-5
CVSSPRDRGHVETQYF
>TRBV5-1|TRBJ1-1
CASSLVIANTEAFF
>TRBV11-2|TRBJ2-1
CASSLNSGRVDNEQFF
>TRBV11-3|TRBJ2-1
CASSQTSGVYIEQFF
>TRBV11-2|TRBJ1-2
CASSLVVGPDYDYTF
>TRBV29-1|TRBJ1-1
CSGLTYGGTEAFF
>TRBV28|TRBJ2-1
CASSGMAGGRNEQFF
>TRBV19|TRBJ1-2
CASSPSGVNYGYTF
>TRBV10-2|TRBJ2-2
CASSDRTTGELFF
>TRBV28|TRBJ2-3
CASSTPEGSGRGDTQYF
>TRBV11-2|TRBJ2-3
CASSPLTRGTDTQYF
>TRBV7-2|TRBJ2-7
CASSPAGLAPYEQYF
>TRBV11-2|TRBJ2-7
CAGSWTGEPYEQYF
>TRBV9|TRBJ2-1
CASSARGHEQFF
>TRBV11-1|TRBJ2-7
CASSYLQGPFYKQYF
>TRBV11-2|TRBJ2-1
CARSLEGGSIGERFF
>TRBV2|TRBJ1-2
CASTRTGGAGYTF
>TRBV5-1|TRBJ2-7
CASSLLSSSYEQYF
>TRBV2|TRBJ2-1
CASSDWAGAYNEQFF
>TRBV6-1|TRBJ2-3
CASSKQGGTDMQYF
>TRBV5-4|TRBJ1-1
CASSLAGVRTEAFF
>TRBV6-6|TRBJ1-3
CASKGTGITIYF
>TRBV28|TRBJ1-6
CASFSGVNPPLHF
>TRBV30|TRBJ1-1
CAWSVRQDREAFF
>TRBV4-2|TRBJ1-1
CANSQLENTEAFF
>TRBV29-1|TRBJ2-3
CSVKGGAGPTDTRYF
>TRBV11-2|TRBJ2-7
CASSLEDYGYEQYF
>TRBV14|TRBJ2-3
CASSPVMTDTQYF
>TRBV20-1|TRBJ2-5
CSASGAPRYQATQYF
>TRBV7-8|TRBJ2-7
CASSLESLTTSYEQYF
>TRBV30|TRBJ1-5
CAWDRGRGQPHHF
>TRBV5-7|TRBJ2-6
CASSFVGTGTAGANVLTF
>TRBV7-8|TRBJ1-5
CASSLQGGGNQPQHF
>TRBV30|TRBJ1-6
CAWRGSRSPLHF
>TRBV24-1|TRBJ2-2
CATSNPYTGELFF
>TRBV6-4|TRBJ2-2
CASSDGYTVELFF
>TRBV2|TRBJ2-6
CASSGGRSSGANVLTF
>TRBV11-2|TRBJ2-5
CACSLESEGTQYF
>TRBV6-5|TRBJ2-3
CVIGASGATDTQYF
>TRBV11-3|TRBJ2-5
CASSQSQQGGETQYF
>TRBV6-6|-
CTSSYDPSYNEQYF
>TRBV29-1|TRBJ1-1
CSVSWSNIEAFF
>TRBV5-1|TRBJ2-7
CAISWDGQGLAYEQYF
>TRBV20-1|TRBJ1-5
CSARQGGGNEPQHF
>TRBV6-1|TRBJ2-7
CASSEAQGPYEQYF
>TRBV11-2|TRBJ2-1
CASSLVDGTSFGPFF